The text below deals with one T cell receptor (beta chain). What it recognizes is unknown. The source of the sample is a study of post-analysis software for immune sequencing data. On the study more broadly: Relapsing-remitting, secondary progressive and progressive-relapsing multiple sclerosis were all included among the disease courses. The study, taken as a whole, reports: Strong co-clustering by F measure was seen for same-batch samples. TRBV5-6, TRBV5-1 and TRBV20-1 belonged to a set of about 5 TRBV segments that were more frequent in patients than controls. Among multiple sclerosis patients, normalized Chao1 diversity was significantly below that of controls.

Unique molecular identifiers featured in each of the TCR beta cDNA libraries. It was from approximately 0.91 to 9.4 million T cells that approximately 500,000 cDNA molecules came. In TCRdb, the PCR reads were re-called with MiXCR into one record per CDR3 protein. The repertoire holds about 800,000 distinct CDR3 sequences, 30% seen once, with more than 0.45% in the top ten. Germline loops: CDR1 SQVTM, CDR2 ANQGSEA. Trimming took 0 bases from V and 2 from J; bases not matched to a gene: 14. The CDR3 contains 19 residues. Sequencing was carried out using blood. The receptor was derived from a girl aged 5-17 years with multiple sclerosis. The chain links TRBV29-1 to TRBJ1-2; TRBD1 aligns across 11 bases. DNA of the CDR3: TGCAGCGTTGAAGATAGTGAAGGACAGGGGGCTCTGCCGAACTATGGCTACACCTTC. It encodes CSVEDSEGQGALPNYGYTF. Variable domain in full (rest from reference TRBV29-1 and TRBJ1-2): SAVISQKPSRDICQRGTSLTIQCQVDSQVTMMFWYRQQPGQSLTLIATANQGSEATYESGFVIDKFPISRPNLTFSTLTVSNMSPEDSSIYLCSVEDSEGQGALPNYGYTFGSGTRLTVV.